This T cell receptor beta chain was sequenced in a study of blood T cell repertoires in COVID-19. Across the study: Sample material is recorded as cDNA or gDNA derived from T cells, B-cell-depleted T cells, or PBMCs.

Generated by immunoSEQ multiplex PCR, the TCRdb table keeps only in-frame clones and is missing some. The table shows approximately 160,000 clones, with approximately 86% occurring only once. The CDR3 length is 14 residues. Between the trimmed V and J ends, which lost 7 bases and 2 bases, there was a span of 16 bases. Germline CDR1 and CDR2: SQVTM and ANQGSEA. Specimen: peripheral blood. The chain carries TRBV29-1 and TRBJ2-3; perhaps TRBD2 as D (5 bases). The receptor was derived from a man in his 60s who had recovered from COVID-19. This chain's CDR3 is CSALSGVLTDTQYF. For the CDR3, the DNA is TGCAGCGCCCTTTCCGGGGTACTCACAGATACGCAGTATTTT.